The following is a TCR beta chain sequence with its context. The CDR3 contains 16 residues. The germline V gene encodes CDR1 LGHNA and CDR2 YNFKEQ. The V gene end was trimmed by 2 bases and the J gene end by 0 bases; junction bases not matched to a gene: 5. This specimen comes from a study of OX40 agonist ivuxolimab in advanced cancers. The protocol was immunoSEQ multiplex PCR, while the TCRdb copy is restricted to in-frame clones and leaves out a portion. This table has some 60,000 clones, 91% appearing once. The TCR originated in an adult with an advanced solid tumor such as melanoma, head and neck, liver or kidney cancer. J is TRBJ2-7 and V is TRBV4-2; 9 bases agree with TRBD2. The specimen comprised CD4+ or CD8+ T cells sorted from blood, sampled in a trial of the OX40 agonist ivuxolimab. The CDR3 bases are TGTGCCAGCAGCCAACAGGGTAGCGGGAGCTCCTACGAGCAGTACTTC. Its translation is CASSQQGSGSSYEQYF.